Detailed here is one T cell receptor beta chain. Its antigen is not known. Assay: immunoSEQ multiplex PCR; the TCRdb copy retains only in-frame clones and omits some. The sample holds fewer than 35,000 clones; 90% to 95% are singletons and the top ten take around 0.73%. This entry comes from a study of T cells in localized non-small cell lung cancer. Study-level results: Detection in adjacent lung was observed for a median around 50 of the top 100 tumor clones. Measurement of T cell clonality placed uninvolved adjacent lung highest, above the level in tumor.

In germline, CDR1 is SGHTA, CDR2 FQGTGA. V was clipped by 2 bases and J by 5 bases, with 13 bases between them. There are 14 residues in the CDR3. The sample consisted of peripheral blood, taken before any cancer treatment. This chain links TRBV7-3 with TRBJ2-7, with D possibly being TRBD2 (5 bases). This receptor was obtained from a woman aged 40-69 years with stage I lung adenocarcinoma. The CDR3 DNA is TGTGCCAGCAGCTTACTTACTAGGGTGGACGAGCAGTACTTC. This sequence encodes CASSLLTRVDEQYF.